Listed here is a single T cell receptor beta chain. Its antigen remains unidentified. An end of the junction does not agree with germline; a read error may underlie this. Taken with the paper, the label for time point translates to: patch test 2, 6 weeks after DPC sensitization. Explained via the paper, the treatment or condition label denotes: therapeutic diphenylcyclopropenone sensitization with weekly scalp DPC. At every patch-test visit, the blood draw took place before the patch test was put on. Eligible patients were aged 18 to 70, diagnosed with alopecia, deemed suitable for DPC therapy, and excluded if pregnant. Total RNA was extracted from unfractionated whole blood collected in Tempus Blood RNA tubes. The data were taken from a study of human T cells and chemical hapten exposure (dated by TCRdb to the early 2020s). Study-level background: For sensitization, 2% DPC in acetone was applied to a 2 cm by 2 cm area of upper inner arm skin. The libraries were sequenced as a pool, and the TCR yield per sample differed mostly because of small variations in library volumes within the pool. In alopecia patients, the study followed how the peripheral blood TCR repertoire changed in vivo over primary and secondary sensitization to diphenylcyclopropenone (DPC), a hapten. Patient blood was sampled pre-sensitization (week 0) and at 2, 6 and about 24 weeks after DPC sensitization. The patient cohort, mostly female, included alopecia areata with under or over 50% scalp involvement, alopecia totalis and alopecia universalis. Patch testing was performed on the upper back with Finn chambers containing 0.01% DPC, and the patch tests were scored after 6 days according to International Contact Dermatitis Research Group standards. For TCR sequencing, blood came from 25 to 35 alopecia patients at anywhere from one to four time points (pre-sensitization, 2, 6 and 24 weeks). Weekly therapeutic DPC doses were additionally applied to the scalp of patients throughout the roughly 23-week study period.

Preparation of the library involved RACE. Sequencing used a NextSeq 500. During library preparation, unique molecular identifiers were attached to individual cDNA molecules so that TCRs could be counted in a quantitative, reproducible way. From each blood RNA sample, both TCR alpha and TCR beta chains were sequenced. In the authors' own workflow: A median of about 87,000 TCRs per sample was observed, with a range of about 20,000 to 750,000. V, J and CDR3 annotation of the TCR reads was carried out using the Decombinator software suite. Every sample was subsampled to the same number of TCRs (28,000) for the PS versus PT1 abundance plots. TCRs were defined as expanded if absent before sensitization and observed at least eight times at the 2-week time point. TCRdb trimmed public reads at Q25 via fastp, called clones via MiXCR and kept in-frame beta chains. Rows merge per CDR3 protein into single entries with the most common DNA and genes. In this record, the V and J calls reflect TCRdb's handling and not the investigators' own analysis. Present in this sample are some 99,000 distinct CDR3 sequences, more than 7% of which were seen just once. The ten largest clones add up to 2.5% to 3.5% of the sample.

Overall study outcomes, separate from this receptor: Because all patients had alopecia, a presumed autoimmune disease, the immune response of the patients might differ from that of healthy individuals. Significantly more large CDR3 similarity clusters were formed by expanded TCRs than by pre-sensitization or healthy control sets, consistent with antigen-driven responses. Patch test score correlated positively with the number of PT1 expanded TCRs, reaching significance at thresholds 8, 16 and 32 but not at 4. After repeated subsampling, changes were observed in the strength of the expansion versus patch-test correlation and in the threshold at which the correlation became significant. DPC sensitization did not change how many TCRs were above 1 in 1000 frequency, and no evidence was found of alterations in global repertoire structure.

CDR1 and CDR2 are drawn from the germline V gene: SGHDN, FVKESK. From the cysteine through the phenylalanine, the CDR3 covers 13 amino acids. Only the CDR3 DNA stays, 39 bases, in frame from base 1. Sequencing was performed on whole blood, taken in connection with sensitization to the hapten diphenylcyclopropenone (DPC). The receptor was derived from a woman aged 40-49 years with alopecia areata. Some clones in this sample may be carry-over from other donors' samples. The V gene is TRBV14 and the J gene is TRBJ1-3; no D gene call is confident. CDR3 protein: CASSQGAGNTIYF. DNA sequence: TGTGCCAGCAGTCAAGGAGCTGGAAACACCATATATTTT.